One sample yielded the 28 T cell receptor beta chains listed below, sequenced in a study of blood T cell repertoires in COVID-19. Sequencing was performed with immunoSEQ multiplex PCR; in TCRdb, only in-frame clones are kept and a portion is missing. Seen here are 20,000 to 25,000 clones, about 90% observed once, and the top ten hold approximately 5.8%. Sequencing used peripheral blood. These TCRs come from a woman of 80 years or more with active COVID-19.

This sequence joins TRBV20-1 and TRBJ2-3; TRBD2 is a possible D gene (5 bases). CDR3 length equals 11 residues. The V gene's germline CDR1 is DFQATT and CDR2 SNEGSKA (reference sequence). The ends were cut back, 6 bases at V and 4 bases at J, with 8 bases in the middle. The CDR3 nucleotides are TGCAGTGCCCCCGGGGCAGATACGCAGTATTTT. Amino acid sequence: CSAPGADTQYF.

The V call is TRBV11-3, the J call TRBJ2-5; D gene uncertain. The V end lost 0 bases, the J end lost 5 bases, and 4 bases lay between the germline ends. Per the germline V gene, CDR1 is SGHNT and CDR2 is YENEEA. This CDR3 is built from 12 residues. In DNA, the CDR3 is TGTGCCAGCAGCTTAGATGGCGAGACCCAGTACTTC. It is translated as CASSLDGETQYF.

The genes are TRBV4-2 and TRBJ1-2, with TRBD1 matching over 10 bases. Trimming cost V 1 base and J 4 bases; bases outside gene matches: 18. This CDR3 has 20 amino acids. From germline, CDR1 is LGHNA and CDR2 YNFKEQ. The CDR3 is CASSQAAGQGTQSTLYGYTF. The CDR3 DNA follows: TGTGCCAGCAGCCAAGCGGCGGGACAGGGGACTCAATCCACCCTCTATGGCTACACCTTC.

This chain joins TRBV7-9 and TRBJ1-2; possibly TRBD1 for D (6 bases). Germline CDR1 SEHNR, CDR2 FQNEAQ (reference sequence). This CDR3 region has 16 residues. Trimming removed 5 bases at V and 7 bases at J, with 23 bases between. CDR3 amino acids: CASSRLQGSGPSGYTF. DNA of the CDR3: TGTGCCAGCAGCCGTTTACAGGGCAGCGGCCCTTCTGGCTACACCTTC. Using reference TRBV7-9 and TRBJ1-2 for the parts outside the CDR3, the full variable domain is DTGVSQNPRHKITKRGQNVTFRCDPISEHNRLYWYRQTLGQGPEFLTYFQNEAQLEKSRLLSDRFSAERPKGSFSTLEIQRTEQGDSAMYLCASSRLQGSGPSGYTFGSGTRLTVV.

V usage is TRBV4-3 and J usage is TRBJ2-7, with D tentatively TRBD1 (6 bases). V lost 3 bases and J 0 bases, leaving 15 bases between the germline ends. The CDR3 length is 16 residues. Per the germline V gene, CDR1 is LGHNA and CDR2 is YSLEER. The CDR3 here is CASSQPTGTSSYEQYF. As DNA, the CDR3 is TGCGCCAGCAGCCAGCCGACAGGTACGAGCTCCTACGAGCAGTACTTC.

The V and J genes are TRBV7-9 and TRBJ1-3; no clear D. The CDR3 runs to 11 residues. Trimming took 5 bases from V and 4 from J, leaving 3 bases between them. CDR1 SEHNR and CDR2 FQNEAQ come from the germline V gene (reference sequence). Here the CDR3 reads CASSPGNTIYF. DNA for the CDR3: TGTGCCAGCAGCCCGGGAAACACCATATATTTT. The variable domain in full, completed from reference TRBV7-9 and TRBJ1-3, reads DTGVSQNPRHKITKRGQNVTFRCDPISEHNRLYWYRQTLGQGPEFLTYFQNEAQLEKSRLLSDRFSAERPKGSFSTLEIQRTEQGDSAMYLCASSPGNTIYFGEGSWLTVV.

The V and J genes are TRBV19 and TRBJ2-3; TRBD2 matches 8 bases. With 7 bases clipped from V and 5 bases from J, the junction kept 14 bases outside the gene matches. The germline CDR1 and CDR2 sequences are LNHDA and SQIVND (reference sequence). The CDR3 sequence is 16 residues long. CDR3 residues: CASTPIGGARRDTQYF. In nucleotides, the CDR3 is TGTGCCAGTACCCCTATCGGGGGGGCAAGGAGAGATACGCAGTATTTT. The full variable domain, in which reference TRBV19 and TRBJ2-3 provide the parts outside the CDR3, is DGGITQSPKYLFRKEGQNVTLSCEQNLNHDAMYWYRQDPGQGLRLIYYSQIVNDFQKGDIAEGYSVSREKKESFPLTVTSAQKNPTAFYLCASTPIGGARRDTQYFGPGTRLTVL.

This clone was detected once. CDR3 DNA: TGCGCCAGCAGCCAAGTGGGGGGCTCTGGGGCCAACGTCCTGACTTTC. Translating it yields CASSQVGGSGANVLTF. V and J are TRBV4-3 and TRBJ2-6; possibly TRBD2 for D (6 bases). V was cut by 1 base and J by 0 bases, with 7 bases left in between. The CDR3 extends over 16 amino acids. Per germline, CDR1 LGHNA and CDR2 YSLEER.

The chain couples TRBV5-1 to TRBJ1-3, with 8 bases lining up with TRBD1. Per the germline V gene, CDR1 is SGHRS and CDR2 is YFSETQ. The CDR3 runs 17 residues. V was clipped by 1 base and J by 7 bases; unmatched bases: 13. CDR3 region: CASSLRGQGATSNTIYF. DNA of the CDR3: TGCGCCAGCAGCTTGCGGGGGCAGGGGGCTACTTCGAACACCATATATTTT. The full variable domain, rest sourced from reference TRBV5-1 and TRBJ1-3, is KAGVTQTPRYLIKTRGQQVTLSCSPISGHRSVSWYQQTPGQGLQFLFEYFSETQRNKGNFPGRFSGRQFSNSRSEMNVSTLELGDSALYLCASSLRGQGATSNTIYFGEGSWLTVV.

The gene calls are TRBV2 and TRBJ2-7, with 7 nucleotides matching TRBD2. This CDR3 region has 14 residues. V trimming: 6 bases; J trimming: 2 bases; junction bases outside the gene matches: 7. Germline-derived CDR1 and CDR2 are SNHLY and FYNNEI. In DNA form, the CDR3 reads TGTGCCAGCAGCGAAAGGACTAGGACCTACGAGCAGTACTTC. It yields the protein CASSERTRTYEQYF.

V and J are TRBV19 and TRBJ2-7; TRBD1 agrees at 8 bases. Germline-derived CDR1 and CDR2 are LNHDA and SQIVND (reference sequence). The junction had 12 bases not matched to a gene; V was cut back by 9 bases and J by 5 bases. The CDR3 extends over 14 amino acids. This chain's CDR3 is CASHNPGRGHEQYF. CDR3 in DNA: TGTGCCAGCCACAACCCGGGCAGGGGGCACGAGCAGTACTTC.

This chain connects TRBV19 to TRBJ2-1; TRBD1 matches at 11 bases. The CDR3 spans 14 residues. V lost 6 bases and J lost 8; bases outside the gene matches: 6. Germline CDR1 is LNHDA and CDR2 is SQIVND (reference sequence). The CDR3 DNA sequence: TGTGCCAGTAGCCGGGACAGGGGGGGCGATGAGCAGTTCTTC. The encoded protein is CASSRDRGGDEQFF. Combining the CDR3 with reference TRBV19 and TRBJ2-1 gives the whole variable domain DGGITQSPKYLFRKEGQNVTLSCEQNLNHDAMYWYRQDPGQGLRLIYYSQIVNDFQKGDIAEGYSVSREKKESFPLTVTSAQKNPTAFYLCASSRDRGGDEQFFGPGTRLTVL.

V and J are TRBV27 and TRBJ1-5, with 7 positions matching TRBD1. The V gene end was trimmed by 6 bases and the J gene end by 1 base; junction bases not matched to a gene: 3. Germline lookup yields CDR1 MNHEY and CDR2 SMNVEV (reference sequence). The CDR3 covers 14 residues. CDR3 amino acids: CASSRQGSNQPQHF. Here the CDR3 DNA reads TGTGCCAGCAGCCGACAGGGCAGCAATCAGCCCCAGCATTTT.

The V call is TRBV5-1, the J call TRBJ1-5, with a weak D call TRBD1 (5 bases). Germline V gives CDR1 SGHRS, CDR2 YFSETQ. This CDR3 has 13 residues. Trimming removed 4 bases at V and 4 bases at J, with 9 bases between. CDR3 loop: CASSLDRNQPQHF. DNA for the CDR3: TGCGCCAGCAGCCTCGACAGAAATCAGCCCCAGCATTTT.

This clone occurred a few times. The gene calls are TRBV6-5 and TRBJ1-6; 7 bases agree with TRBD1. Per the germline V gene, CDR1 is MNHEY and CDR2 is SVGAGI. The V and J ends lost 11 bases and 9 bases, in that order; junction bases with no gene match: 10. The CDR3 is made up of 13 amino acids. The CDR3 reads CASSTGSVSPLHF. The DNA of the CDR3 is TGTGCCTCTTCGACAGGGTCAGTTTCACCCCTCCACTTT.

V and J are TRBV7-2 and TRBJ2-2, with 8 bases matching TRBD1. Trimming removed 4 bases from V and 4 bases from J; junction bases left unmatched: 5. CDR3 length: 15 residues. The germline gives CDR1 SGHTA, CDR2 FQGNSA. This CDR3 reads CASSSRQGLTGELFF. Written as DNA, the CDR3 is TGTGCCAGCAGCTCCCGACAGGGGCTCACCGGGGAGCTGTTTTTT.

This clone turned up a few times. The V and J genes are TRBV25-1 and TRBJ2-3; 9 bases align to TRBD1. The V and J ends lost 6 bases and 9 bases, in that order; junction bases with no gene match: 16. This CDR3 contains 16 residues. Germline V CDR1 and CDR2: MGHDK, SYGVNS. The DNA of the CDR3 is TGTGCCAGCAGGTCATCCGGGACAGGGTGGTTGGAAACGCAGTATTTT. Protein: CASRSSGTGWLETQYF.

With regard to this clone: Other DNA sequences in this specimen translate into the identical CDR3. J is TRBJ2-5 and V is TRBV7-2; D not certain. The CDR3 contains 13 residues. The ends were cut back, 2 bases at V and 2 bases at J, with 6 bases in the middle. Germline V gene data show CDR1 as SGHTA and CDR2 as FQGNSA. CDR3: CASSLSLQETQYF. CDR3 nucleotides: TGTGCCAGCAGCTTAAGCCTACAAGAGACCCAGTACTTC.

J is TRBJ2-3 and V is TRBV5-1; 9 bases are a match to TRBD2. The CDR3 runs 14 residues. V dropped 2 bases and J dropped 3; count of bases not matched to a gene: 1. Germline CDR1 reads SGHRS; CDR2 reads YFSETQ. The CDR3 protein is CASSLAGGTDTQYF. CDR3 coding DNA: TGCGCCAGCAGCTTAGCGGGGGGAACAGATACGCAGTATTTT.

The chain recombines TRBV19 with TRBJ2-3; D is perhaps TRBD2 (5 bases). Trimming left V 4 bases short and J 1 base short, with 9 bases between. The CDR3 is made up of 14 amino acids. Germline lookup yields CDR1 LNHDA and CDR2 SQIVND (reference sequence). The CDR3 protein is CASSNKGGTDTQYF. The CDR3 DNA sequence: TGTGCCAGTAGTAATAAGGGAGGCACAGATACGCAGTATTTT. Variable domain in full (rest from reference TRBV19 and TRBJ2-3): DGGITQSPKYLFRKEGQNVTLSCEQNLNHDAMYWYRQDPGQGLRLIYYSQIVNDFQKGDIAEGYSVSREKKESFPLTVTSAQKNPTAFYLCASSNKGGTDTQYFGPGTRLTVL.

The rearrangement joins TRBV10-3 to TRBJ1-3; D remains ambiguous. Germline V gene data show CDR1 as ENHRY and CDR2 as SYGVKD. This CDR3 is 15 amino acids long. V lost 6 bases and J 0 bases, leaving 12 bases between the germline ends. Here the CDR3 DNA reads TGTGCCATCAGCGAGGACGGGAGCTCTGGAAACACCATATATTTT. It specifies CAISEDGSSGNTIYF.

J is TRBJ2-3 and V is TRBV6-6; 10 nucleotides match TRBD1. The trim removed 6 bases at V and 5 bases at J, leaving 5 bases unmatched. The CDR3 consists of 14 residues. CDR1 is MNHNY and CDR2 is SVGAGI in the germline V gene (reference sequence). CDR3 protein: CASSDRGRIDTQYF. CDR3 DNA: TGTGCCAGCAGCGACAGGGGGCGCATAGATACGCAGTATTTT.

The chain has TRBV9 and TRBJ1-6; D possibly corresponds to TRBD1 (6 bases). The CDR3 is made up of 15 amino acids. From germline, CDR1 is SGDLS and CDR2 YYNGEE. The V end was cut by 4 bases, the J end by 7 bases, with 15 bases between. The CDR3 is CASSSNTGYNSPLHF. As DNA, the CDR3 is TGTGCCAGCAGCTCCAATACAGGGTACAATTCACCCCTCCACTTT. Variable domain in full (rest from reference TRBV9 and TRBJ1-6): DSGVTQTPKHLITATGQRVTLRCSPRSGDLSVYWYQQSLDQGLQFLIQYYNGEERAKGNILERFSAQQFPDLHSELNLSSLELGDSALYFCASSSNTGYNSPLHFGNGTRLTVT.

This clone has a handful of counts. The V gene is TRBV12-3 or TRBV12-4, the J gene TRBJ2-1; D gene unclear. Trimming shortened V by 2 bases and J by 5 bases, and 7 bases separated the two germline ends. There are 13 residues in the CDR3. This CDR3 is CASSLRRNNEQFF. The CDR3 DNA sequence: TGTGCCAGCAGTTTAAGGCGGAACAATGAGCAGTTCTTC.

This chain joins TRBV4-2 and TRBJ2-3; 7 bases match TRBD2. The CDR3 is 14 residues long. Germline V gene lookup returns CDR1 LGHNA and CDR2 YNFKEQ. Trimming removed 1 base from V and 4 bases from J; junction bases left unmatched: 2. The CDR3 is CASSQAGGADTQYF. CDR3 nucleotide sequence: TGTGCCAGCAGCCAAGCGGGGGGAGCAGATACGCAGTATTTT.

The genes are TRBV7-3 and TRBJ2-5; 8 bases map to TRBD2. Germline CDR1 SGHTA, CDR2 FQGTGA. V gave up 5 bases and J gave up 7 bases; unmatched junction bases: 12. The CDR3 loop spans 15 amino acids. The CDR3 DNA reads as TGTGCCAGCAGCCTAAATAGCGGGGCGGCGGTGACCCAGTACTTC. Protein sequence: CASSLNSGAAVTQYF.

In this sample, this clone turned up a few times. This chain joins TRBV6-6 and TRBJ2-7, with 8 positions matching TRBD1. Germline-derived CDR1 and CDR2 are MNHNY and SVGAGI (reference sequence). The trim removed 6 bases at V and 4 bases at J, leaving 11 bases unmatched. The CDR3 sequence is 15 residues long. The CDR3 protein is CASRTARDRYYEQYF. For the CDR3, the DNA is TGTGCCAGCAGAACGGCCCGGGACAGGTATTACGAGCAGTACTTC.

This clone was counted a single time. The V call is TRBV2, the J call TRBJ2-7; maybe TRBD2 (5 bases). Germline-derived CDR1 and CDR2 are SNHLY and FYNNEI. This CDR3 is built from 15 residues. V was clipped by 5 bases and J by 7 bases, with 21 bases between them. The CDR3 region is CASSQSGAVLGEQYF. CDR3 DNA sequence: TGTGCCAGCAGTCAGAGCGGAGCGGTTTTGGGGGAGCAGTACTTC. The variable domain in full, completed from reference TRBV2 and TRBJ2-7, reads EPEVTQTPSHQVTQMGQEVILRCVPISNHLYFYWYRQILGQKVEFLVSFYNNEISEKSEIFDDQFSVERPDGSNFTLKIRSTKLEDSAMYFCASSQSGAVLGEQYFGPGTRLTVT.